This entry is about one T cell receptor beta chain. This clone was counted between two and nine times. Its antigen specificity is not known. No base qualities exist here, and no much larger clone lies one base off it. The data were taken from a study of radiotherapy plus CTLA-4 blockade in lung cancer listed by TCRdb under 2018. With respect to the entire study: Objective responses were observed in 15% to 20% of enrolled patients, and disease control was achieved in 30% to 40%. General conclusions and limits of the study: After treatment with radiotherapy and ipilimumab, TCR clones that came from tumors expanded in the peripheral blood. The strongest predictors of response were reported to be early dynamic shifts in blood T cell clones along with a rise in serum interferon-beta following radiation.

Focal radiation therapy combined with CTLA-4 blockade (ipilimumab) was tested in patients with chemo-refractory metastatic non-small-cell lung cancer. Library prep was done by the immunoSEQ multiplex PCR assay. TCRdb took over this immuneACCESS table, retaining in-frame rearrangements with V and J assigned. Such tables are incomplete; in checked studies, under half of the missing clones stem from an unresolved V gene, and the remainder is unexplained. Counted in this sample were about 49,000 clones; about three quarters of them appeared once. The leading ten clones occupy 3.5% of the sample. The clonotype comes from a human donor with non-small cell lung cancer who had a complete response to radiotherapy plus ipilimumab. This specimen was peripheral blood, taken from a patient treated with radiotherapy plus ipilimumab.

The CDR3 reads CASRLRSLYEQYF. The DNA is TGTGCCAGCAGATTAAGGAGTCTCTACGAGCAGTACTTC. The chain employs TRBV28 and TRBJ2-7, with the D gene too uncertain to name. Trimming takes 6 bases from V and 3 bases from J, and the germline ends sit 12 bases apart. Via the germline V gene, CDR1 is MDHEN and CDR2 SYDVKM. The CDR3 starts with the cysteine, ends with the phenylalanine, and has 13 residues. The DNA shown is the 39-base CDR3, in frame from base 1. Full variable domain (CDR3 extended with the reference TRBV28 and TRBJ2-7 proteins): DVKVTQSSRYLVKRTGEKVFLECVQDMDHENMFWYRQDPGLGLRLIYFSYDVKMKEKGDIPEGYSVSREKKERFSLILESASTNQTSMYLCASRLRSLYEQYFGPGTRLTVT.